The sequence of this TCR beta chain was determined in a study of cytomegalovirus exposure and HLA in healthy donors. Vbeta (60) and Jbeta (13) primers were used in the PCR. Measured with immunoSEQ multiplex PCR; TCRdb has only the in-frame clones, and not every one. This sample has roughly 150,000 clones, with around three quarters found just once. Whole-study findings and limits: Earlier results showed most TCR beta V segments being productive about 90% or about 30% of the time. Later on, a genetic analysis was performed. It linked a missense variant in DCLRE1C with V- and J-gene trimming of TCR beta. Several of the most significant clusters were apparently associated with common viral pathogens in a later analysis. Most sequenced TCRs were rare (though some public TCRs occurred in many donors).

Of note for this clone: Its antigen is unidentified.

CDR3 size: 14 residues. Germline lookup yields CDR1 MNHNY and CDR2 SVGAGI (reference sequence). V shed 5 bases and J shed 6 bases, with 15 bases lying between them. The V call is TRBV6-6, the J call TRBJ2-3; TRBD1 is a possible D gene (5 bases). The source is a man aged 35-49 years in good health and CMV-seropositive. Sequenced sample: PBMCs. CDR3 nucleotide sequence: TGTGCCAGCAGTAGCAGGGCCCCGCCGGATACGCAGTATTTT. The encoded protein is CASSSRAPPDTQYF.